This TCR beta chain emerged from a study of shared clonotypes between healthy human individuals. Measured with immunoSEQ multiplex PCR; TCRdb has only the in-frame clones, and not every one. The profile shows 2 million to 2.5 million clones, roughly 95% of them singletons. This CDR3 region has 13 residues. The germline V gene encodes CDR1 MNHNY and CDR2 SVGAGI (reference sequence). V shed 0 bases and J shed 5 bases, with 7 bases lying between them. The specimen sequenced was naive CD4+ T cells sorted from blood. Subset in this sample: CD45RA+ positively selected. This chain uses TRBV6-6 with TRBJ1-2; D is undetermined. The clonotype was recovered from a man between 18 and 29 years old in good health. The CDR3 here is CASSYSIGYGYTF. For the CDR3, the DNA is TGTGCCAGCAGTTACTCGATCGGGTATGGCTACACCTTC.